The sequence of this T cell receptor (beta chain) was determined in a study of blood T cells in healthy people across ages. Trimming pared 5 bases from V and 4 bases from J, leaving 9 bases between. The germline V gene encodes CDR1 SGHTA and CDR2 FQGNSA. This CDR3 spans 12 amino acids. Caucasian individuals from Russia who were healthy and aged about 6 to 90 acted as donors. Roughly 9.2 milliliters was the volume of peripheral blood drawn from each donor. Whole-study findings and limits: In older individuals, TCR beta diversity per million T cells was lower, falling roughly linearly with age.

To note about this clonotype: Its antigen is unknown.

Next came a second PCR, run for about 6 to 12 cycles, which used a sample-barcoded 5' primer along with a J-beta primer mix. TCRdb re-derived calls from the 5' RACE reads in MiXCR, one entry per CDR3 protein. Here the sample spans hundreds of thousands of distinct CDR3 sequences, around 62% being singletons. The sequencing input was blood. This sequence was found in a man under 40 in good health. This chain connects TRBV7-2 to TRBJ2-7; D tentatively fits TRBD1 or TRBD2 (5 bases each). CDR3 loop: CASSAWGYEQYF. The CDR3 region has the DNA TGTGCCAGCAGCGCGTGGGGGTACGAGCAGTACTTC.